This T cell receptor beta chain came from a study of beta chain features in type 1 diabetes (dated by TCRdb to between 2018 and 2020). Regarding the study in general: Patients and healthy donors did not differ in mean age, gender distribution, total cell number or subset yield. Across all samples, almost 110 million sorted cells were examined, and cell number per subset correlated strongly with RNA yield. In the study, TCRB repertoires of sorted circulating CD4+ T cell subsets from recently diagnosed type 1 diabetes patients were compared with those of matched healthy donors. Naive and central memory subsets were obtained from all 30 or so donors, but regulatory and stem cell-like memory subsets were isolated from only 8 patients and roughly 8 healthy donors. Study-wide conclusions, independent of this receptor: Fewer insertions and more nucleotide deletions at VDJ recombination sites were observed in patients with type 1 diabetes, implying thymic rearrangement abnormalities. Because cDNA was sequenced instead of genomic DNA, activated cells with high expression could be over-represented, although the groups did not differ in activation or CD3 levels. Only small numbers of individuals were included in the HLA sub-analyses, which left unresolved whether HLA type had any influence on TCRB rearrangement. Naive, central memory and regulatory TCRB repertoires appeared to be more alike among patients than among healthy donors. In all four CD4+ subsets, TCRB CDR3 length was moderately but significantly shorter in type 1 diabetes patients. Shorter templates might be favored by PCR, yet because patient and control samples were amplified and corrected together, any such skew would affect both groups equally.

The High Capacity cDNA Reverse Transcription Kit was used to reverse transcribe all of the isolated RNA, meaning that expressed TCRB transcripts were what got sequenced. Naive, central memory and regulatory T cell samples underwent deep immunoSEQ sequencing, averaging roughly 3.4 million total reads per sample. After sorted cells were lysed in RLT buffer, RNA was extracted with DNase-treated RNeasy Micro or Mini kits, with the choice depending on cell number. To prevent cross-contamination, each cell subset was processed individually, whereas patient and healthy donor samples were processed jointly. TCRB sequences were amplified from cDNA with the immunoSEQ multiplex PCR, producing 87-bp fragments spanning the CDR3 region. Sequencing of the amplicons was performed on the Illumina HiSeq platform. The original methods were these. Synthetic template baselines were used to correct PCR bias computationally, reads within Hamming distance 2 were collapsed, and singletons that could not be merged were discarded. By aligning reads against IMGT, V, D and J genes, CDR3 length, and insertions or deletions at six rearrangement sites were assigned. Within each subset, clonotype counts were normalized to sorted cell number, after which true diversity and Gini coefficients were computed with the tcR R package. The overlap coefficient, calculated on TCRB nucleotide sequences, was used to quantify repertoire sharing. TCRdb provides this immuneACCESS table in a form limited to in-frame rearrangements. Some clones are lacking; in checked studies, under half of them reflect an unresolved V gene, and why the rest are absent is not known. V and J calls plus clone size are reproduced from that table; the DNA served to infer D and trimming. Counted in this sample were about 340,000 clones; 8% of them appeared once. 0.44% of the sample rests with the top ten.

V drops 4 bases and J drops 3 bases, leaving 16 bases in between. According to the germline V gene, CDR1 reads SGHDT and CDR2 reads YYEEEE. The CDR3, cysteine through phenylalanine, is 15 amino acids long. Just CDR3 DNA is preserved here, 45 bases in frame from base 1. Each donor gave one peripheral blood draw, averaging roughly 120 mL, which was collected into heparinised tubes. A BD FACSAria II was used to sort naive, central memory, regulatory and stem cell-like memory CD4+ T cells with a panel that included CD45RO, CCR7, CD25, CD127, CD95 and CD27. A purity above 98% was achieved for all sorted populations. PBMCs were isolated right away by Lymphoprep density gradient centrifugation and were stained directly, without culture. So that batch effects would be minimized, each experiment stained and sorted samples in pairs, pairing one healthy donor with one patient. This clone was seen a few times. The antigen it binds to is not known. No much larger clone is present one base from it, and per-base qualities are unavailable.

The rearrangement joined TRBV5-6 to TRBJ1-2, with the D gene too uncertain to name. The sequence was obtained from a young woman in good health. The sample comprised central memory CD4+ T cells from blood. The DNA reads as follows: TGTGCCAGCAGCCCCCTCCGAGGGCAACACTATGGCTACACCTTC. This translates into CASSPLRGQHYGYTF.